Listed here are 14 T cell receptor beta chains from one sample, sequenced in a study of beta chain features in type 1 diabetes. Study observations and caveats: All four CD4+ subsets from Type 1 diabetes patients carried moderately but significantly shorter TCRB CDR3s.

These receptors have no identified antigens. Expressed TCRB transcripts were sequenced because the entire RNA isolate underwent reverse transcription. Assay: immunoSEQ multiplex PCR; the TCRdb copy retains only in-frame clones and omits some. The table has a few hundred thousand clones, 9.6% seen once. The source material was central memory CD4+ T cells from blood. These receptors all come from a man aged 25 to 45 with type 1 diabetes.

Only a few counts were recorded for this clone. This sequence joins TRBV27 and TRBJ2-1; the D call may be TRBD1 or TRBD2 (6 bases each). The ends were cut back, 10 bases at V and 8 bases at J, with 21 bases in the middle. The CDR3 is made up of 14 amino acids. CDR1 and CDR2 from the germline V gene are MNHEY and SMNVEV (reference sequence). The CDR3 DNA follows: TGTGCCACGACTCTAAGAGGGGGGTCGGATGAGCAGTTCTTC. This sequence encodes CATTLRGGSDEQFF.

This clone was found many times. Here the CDR3 DNA reads TGTGCCAGCAGTGGACCGTCCAGGGCCCAGTACTTC. Encoded protein: CASSGPSRAQYF. V and J are TRBV28 and TRBJ2-5; TRBD1 might be the D (5 bases). The germline CDR1 and CDR2 sequences are MDHEN and SYDVKM. This CDR3 has 12 residues. V lost 5 bases to trimming and J lost 9 bases, with 13 bases between them.

This clone was found a few times. This sequence joins TRBV15 and TRBJ2-3, with 8 bases lining up with TRBD1. The CDR3 has 15 residues. Unmatched junction bases numbered 5, after V lost 2 bases and J lost 4 bases. From germline, CDR1 is LNHNV and CDR2 YYDKDF (reference sequence). The CDR3 protein is CATSRSRTGPDTQYF. CDR3 bases: TGTGCCACCAGCAGATCTCGGACAGGGCCAGATACGCAGTATTTT.

The chain links TRBV9 to TRBJ1-1, with unresolved D. The CDR3 is 14 residues long. V gave up 0 bases and J gave up 7 bases, with 13 bases separating them. Germline V gene lookup returns CDR1 SGDLS and CDR2 YYNGEE. Here the CDR3 DNA reads TGTGCCAGCAGCGTAGAGAGAGGGTCAGATGAAGCTTTCTTT. It is translated as CASSVERGSDEAFF.

This clone was detected many times. The rearrangement joins TRBV7-3 to TRBJ2-7; maybe TRBD1 (7 bases). This CDR3 contains 14 residues. CDR1 and CDR2 (germline): SGHTA, FQGTGA. The V end was cut by 3 bases, the J end by 5 bases, with 14 bases between. The CDR3 DNA reads TGTGCCAGCAGCTTCGGACAGGAGGGGGACGAGCAGTACTTC. The encoded protein is CASSFGQEGDEQYF. The full variable domain, completed using reference TRBV7-3 and TRBJ2-7, is GAGVSQTPSNKVTEKGKYVELRCDPISGHTALYWYRQSLGQGPEFLIYFQGTGAADDSGLPNDRFFAVRPEGSVSTLKIQRTERGDSAVYLCASSFGQEGDEQYFGPGTRLTVT.

This clone was counted ten times or more. This rearrangement joins TRBV19 to TRBJ2-2; 7 nucleotides line up with TRBD2. J was trimmed by 10 bases and V by 3 bases; bases with no gene match: 8. From germline, CDR1 is LNHDA and CDR2 SQIVND (reference sequence). The CDR3 spans 14 residues. The CDR3 coding sequence is TGTGCCAGTAGTATTCGGGGGGTTTCGACGGAGCTGTTTTTT. Translation gives CASSIRGVSTELFF. The full variable domain, with the rest looked up from reference TRBV19 and TRBJ2-2, is DGGITQSPKYLFRKEGQNVTLSCEQNLNHDAMYWYRQDPGQGLRLIYYSQIVNDFQKGDIAEGYSVSREKKESFPLTVTSAQKNPTAFYLCASSIRGVSTELFFGEGSRLTVL.

This clone came up a few times. This chain connects TRBV6-1 to TRBJ2-5, with TRBD1 as a possible D gene (6 bases). V dropped 3 bases and J dropped 0 bases, with 11 bases sitting between them. The CDR3 covers 15 residues. Germline V CDR1 and CDR2: MNHNS, SASEGT. CDR3 sequence (DNA): TGTGCCAGCAGTGATGGGACACGGAACCAAGAGACCCAGTACTTC. This gives the protein CASSDGTRNQETQYF.

This clone has just a few counts. The chain carries TRBV5-4 and TRBJ2-7; TRBD2 matches 13 bases. Trimming cost V 5 bases and J 2 bases; bases outside gene matches: 4. Germline CDR1 reads SGHNT; CDR2 reads YYREEE (reference sequence). This CDR3 comprises 15 residues. The CDR3 loop reads CASRPGLAGPYEQYF. The CDR3 region has the DNA TGTGCCAGCAGGCCGGGACTAGCGGGGCCCTACGAGCAGTACTTC. Supplemented by reference TRBV5-4 and TRBJ2-7, the full variable domain reads ETGVTQSPTHLIKTRGQQVTLRCSSQSGHNTVSWYQQALGQGPQFIFQYYREEENGRGNFPPRFSGLQFPNYSSELNVNALELDDSALYLCASRPGLAGPYEQYFGPGTRLTVT.

This clone turned up a few times. The junction and the germline gene differ at one end; a read error may be behind it. This sequence joins TRBV7-9 and TRBJ2-7; no firm D call. The CDR3 consists of 12 residues. Germline V gives CDR1 SEHNR, CDR2 FQNEAQ (reference sequence). Here the CDR3 reads CASSFSTYGQYF. The CDR3 bases are TGTGCCAGCAGCTTCAGTACCTACGGGCAGTACTTC.

This clone came up a few times. This chain joins TRBV5-1 and TRBJ2-2, with D possibly TRBD1 on 6 matching bases. The CDR3 covers 13 residues. V lost 5 bases, J lost 6 bases, and 11 bases lay in between. Germline lookup yields CDR1 SGHRS and CDR2 YFSETQ. The CDR3 sequence is CASSRTGSGELFF. The CDR3 coding sequence is TGCGCCAGCAGTCGAACAGGGTCCGGGGAGCTGTTTTTT.

This chain links TRBV7-6 with TRBJ2-3; D remains ambiguous. V lost 1 base and J lost 1, with 12 bases in between. The length of the CDR3 is 16 residues. The germline V gene encodes CDR1 SGHVS and CDR2 FNYEAQ. The CDR3 DNA follows: TGTGCCAGCAGCTTAGGTGGTACTATAGGCACAGATACGCAGTATTTT. It is translated as CASSLGGTIGTDTQYF.

This clone was found a few times. CDR3 sequence (DNA): TGTGCCAGCAGCTCCCCGGGCCTAGCGGGAGTCGAGCAGTACTTC. It translates to CASSSPGLAGVEQYF. The chain recombines TRBV11-2 with TRBJ2-7; 10 bases map to TRBD2. V trimming: 4 bases; J trimming: 6 bases; junction bases outside the gene matches: 9. CDR3 length equals 15 residues. Germline loops: CDR1 SGHAT, CDR2 FQNNGV.

This clone has just a few counts. The junction differs from germline at one of its ends, possibly a read error. The identical CDR3 is also encoded by other nucleotide sequences in the sample. The chain is built from TRBV7-7 and TRBJ2-7; D uncertain. This CDR3 has 13 amino acids. Germline assignment: CDR1 SSHAT and CDR2 FNYEAQ (reference sequence). CDR3 loop: CASSLGLAYEQYF. DNA for the CDR3: TGTGCTAGCAGCTTAGGGCTTGCCTACGAGCAGTACTTC.

The J gene is TRBJ1-3, the V gene TRBV5-1, with D possibly matching TRBD1 (5 bases). Looked up from germline, CDR1 is SGHRS and CDR2 is YFSETQ. CDR3 length: 15 amino acids. V gave up 0 bases and J gave up 0 bases, with 7 bases separating them. This chain's CDR3 is CASSLEGLSGNTIYF. The CDR3 DNA reads TGCGCCAGCAGCTTGGAGGGACTCTCTGGAAACACCATATATTTT.